What follows describes a single T cell receptor beta chain. These data are taken from a study of blood T cell repertoires in COVID-19. Study information: There were acute and convalescent COVID-19 samples, and they came from the United States, Italy and Spain. The analysed material was cDNA or gDNA that came from T cells, B-cell-depleted T cells, or PBMCs.

In Seattle, patients joined the study during active infection and were tracked longitudinally. Methods used by the authors: Amplification of reference gene primers provided the estimated nucleated cell counts. Assay used: immunoSEQ multiplex PCR; TCRdb lists only in-frame clones, some missing. V and J calls and clone size are given by that table; D and trimming were obtained from the DNA. The data show roughly 300,000 clones, about nine tenths seen once. Input material: peripheral blood. The sequence came from a woman in her thirties with COVID-19, enrolled during active disease.

The CDR3 loop is CASSQYFRGNSPLHF. In DNA form, the CDR3 reads TGCGCCAGCAGCCAATACTTCAGGGGGAACTCACCCCTCCACTTT. The V gene is TRBV4-3, the J gene TRBJ1-6; 7 bases match TRBD1. V was pared by 2 bases and J by 10 bases, with 8 bases of the junction left unmatched. Germline CDR1 LGHNA, CDR2 YSLEER. This CDR3 is 15 amino acids long.